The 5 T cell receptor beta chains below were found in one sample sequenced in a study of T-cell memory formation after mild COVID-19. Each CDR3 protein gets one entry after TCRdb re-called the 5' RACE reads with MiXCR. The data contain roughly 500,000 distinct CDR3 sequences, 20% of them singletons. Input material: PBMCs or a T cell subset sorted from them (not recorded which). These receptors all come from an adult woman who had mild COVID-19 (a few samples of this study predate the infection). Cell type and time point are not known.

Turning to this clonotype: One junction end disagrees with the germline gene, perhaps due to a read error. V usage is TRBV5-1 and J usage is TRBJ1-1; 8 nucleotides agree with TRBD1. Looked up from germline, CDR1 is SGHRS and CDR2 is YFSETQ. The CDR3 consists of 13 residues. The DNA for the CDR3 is TGCGCCAGCGACAGGGGAGCAGGCACTGACGCTTTCTTT. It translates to CASDRGAGTDAFF.

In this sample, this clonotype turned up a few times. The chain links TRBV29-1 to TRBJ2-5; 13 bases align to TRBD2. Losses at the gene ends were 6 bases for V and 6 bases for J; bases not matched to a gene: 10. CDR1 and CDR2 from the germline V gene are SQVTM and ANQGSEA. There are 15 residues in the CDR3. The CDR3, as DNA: TGCAGCGTCCGCCCCGGGACTAGCGGGACGAAGACCCAGTACTTC. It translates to CSVRPGTSGTKTQYF.

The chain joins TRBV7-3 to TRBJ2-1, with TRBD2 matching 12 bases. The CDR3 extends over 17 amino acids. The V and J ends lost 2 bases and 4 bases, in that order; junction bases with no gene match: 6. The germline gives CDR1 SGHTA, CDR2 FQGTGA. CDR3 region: CASSLFPGTSGYNEQFF. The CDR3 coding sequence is TGTGCCAGCAGCTTATTCCCCGGGACTAGCGGGTACAATGAGCAGTTCTTC.

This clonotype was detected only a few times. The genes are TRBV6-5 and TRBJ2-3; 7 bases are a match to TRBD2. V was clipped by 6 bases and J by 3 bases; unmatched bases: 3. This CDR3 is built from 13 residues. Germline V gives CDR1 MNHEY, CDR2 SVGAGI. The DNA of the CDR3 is TGTGCCAGCAGGAGCGGGGATACAGATACGCAGTATTTT. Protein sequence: CASRSGDTDTQYF.

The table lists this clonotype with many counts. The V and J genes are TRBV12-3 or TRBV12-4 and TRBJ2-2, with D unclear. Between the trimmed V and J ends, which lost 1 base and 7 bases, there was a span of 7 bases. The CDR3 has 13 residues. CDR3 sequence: CASSLVGSGELFF. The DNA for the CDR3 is TGTGCCAGCAGTTTAGTTGGCAGCGGGGAGCTGTTTTTT.